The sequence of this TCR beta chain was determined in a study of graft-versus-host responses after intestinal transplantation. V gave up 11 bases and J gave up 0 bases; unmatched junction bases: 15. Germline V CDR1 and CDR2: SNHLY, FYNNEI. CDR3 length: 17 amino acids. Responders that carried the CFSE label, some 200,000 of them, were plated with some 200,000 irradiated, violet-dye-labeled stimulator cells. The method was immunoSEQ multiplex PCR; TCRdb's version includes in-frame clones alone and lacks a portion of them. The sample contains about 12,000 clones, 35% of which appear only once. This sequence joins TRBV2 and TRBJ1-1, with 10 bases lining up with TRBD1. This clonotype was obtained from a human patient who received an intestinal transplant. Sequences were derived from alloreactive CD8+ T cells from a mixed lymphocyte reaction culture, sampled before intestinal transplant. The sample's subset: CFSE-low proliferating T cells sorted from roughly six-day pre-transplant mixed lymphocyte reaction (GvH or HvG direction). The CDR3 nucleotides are TGTGCCCGGGGGACAGGGGCCAGTTTGGTAATGAACACTGAAGCTTTCTTT. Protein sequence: CARGTGASLVMNTEAFF.